This T cell receptor beta chain emerged from a study of cytomegalovirus exposure and HLA in healthy donors. On the study more broadly: Sequencing of 150 million to 200 million T cells in an earlier analysis found 95 million to 120 million unique TCR beta sequences. Most genotyped donors, about 81% of about 400, had Caucasian-associated genetic ancestry.

Researchers ran the PCR with 60 Vbeta and 13 Jbeta primers. Assay: immunoSEQ multiplex PCR; the TCRdb copy retains only in-frame clones and omits some. The sample lists about 110,000 clones; 75% were seen once. The CDR3 totals 11 residues. V lost 6 bases, J lost 10 bases, and 10 bases lay in between. Looked up from germline, CDR1 is MNHNS and CDR2 is SASEGT. The receptor's source is a man aged 40-49 years in good health and CMV-seronegative. V and J are TRBV6-1 and TRBJ2-1, with D possibly being TRBD1 (6 bases). Source material: PBMCs. CDR3 residues: CASSQGHEQFF. CDR3 DNA sequence: TGTGCCAGCAGCCAGGGGCACGAGCAGTTCTTC.